Detailed here is one TCR beta chain. In the source study's methods: Estimation of nucleated cell counts relied on the amplification of reference gene primers. Clones were sequenced by immunoSEQ multiplex PCR, and TCRdb holds only the in-frame ones, with some missing. V, J and clone size are those of that table, while D and trimming were read from the DNA. The sample shows about 240,000 clones, approximately 90% of them seen only once. J lost 4 bases, V lost 5 bases, and 6 bases had no gene match. The CDR3 length is 15 residues. Germline loops: CDR1 KGHSH, CDR2 LQKENI. The data were taken from a study of blood T cell repertoires in COVID-19. In the study overall: Acute and convalescent COVID-19 specimens originated in the United States, Italy and Spain. PBMCs, B-cell-depleted T cells, or T cells were the source of the cDNA or gDNA that made up the material.

The sequence derives from a man between 60 and 75 years old who had recovered from COVID-19. The chain is built from TRBV18 and TRBJ2-1, with TRBD1 matching over 9 bases. The source material was peripheral blood. CDR3 sequence: CASSAGTGSYNEQFF. In DNA, the CDR3 is TGTGCCAGCTCAGCCGGGACAGGGAGTTACAATGAGCAGTTCTTC. Full variable domain (outside the CDR3, taken from reference TRBV18 and TRBJ2-1): NAGVMQNPRHLVRRRGQEARLRCSPMKGHSHVYWYRQLPEEGLKFMVYLQKENIIDESGMPKERFSAEFPKEGPSILRIQQVVRGDSAAYFCASSAGTGSYNEQFFGPGTRLTVL.